A selection of T cell receptor beta chains follows, all from one sample in a study of patients and donors after allogeneic stem cell transplantation. TCRdb recomputed calls from the RT-PCR reads with MiXCR, one row per CDR3 protein. The table lists some 960,000 distinct CDR3 sequences, roughly 17% of them singletons. The sequenced sample was blood, either unsorted or a sorted T cell fraction (not recorded which). The receptors originated from a human donor who was either an allogeneic HSCT recipient or a stem cell or donor lymphocyte infusion donor (not recorded which). It is not recorded whose cells these are; they may come from a transplant donor. CDR3s leave out the opening cysteine and the closing phenylalanine or tryptophan. The order of the fields is V gene, CDR3 length, D gene, clone size, J gene, CDR3 protein. A D gene is named only where the DNA matches it firmly. A clone size is listed for some rows: how often the clone was seen (once, few, many), or a class if it is expanded.

v_call: TRBV15; cdr3_length: 14; d_call: -; clone_size: -; j_call: TRBJ2-1; cdr3_aa: ATSKPAGLPGDEQF
v_call: TRBV30; cdr3_length: 8; d_call: -; clone_size: -; j_call: TRBJ2-7; cdr3_aa: AWSDQEQY
v_call: TRBV7-7; cdr3_length: 12; d_call: -; clone_size: few; j_call: TRBJ2-3; cdr3_aa: ASSSGGSSDTQY
v_call: TRBV27; cdr3_length: 13; d_call: -; clone_size: -; j_call: TRBJ1-2; cdr3_aa: ASSLSEGGFYGYT
v_call: TRBV12-3/TRBV12-4; cdr3_length: 15; d_call: TRBD1; clone_size: -; j_call: TRBJ1-4; cdr3_aa: ASSFSTGPATNEKLF
v_call: TRBV27; cdr3_length: 13; d_call: -; clone_size: -; j_call: TRBJ2-2; cdr3_aa: ASSLSIGNTGELF
v_call: TRBV13; cdr3_length: 11; d_call: -; clone_size: few; j_call: TRBJ1-3; cdr3_aa: ASSSSPENTIY
v_call: TRBV6-1; cdr3_length: 13; d_call: TRBD2; clone_size: few; j_call: TRBJ2-5; cdr3_aa: ASSSPTSGQETQY
v_call: TRBV15; cdr3_length: 18; d_call: -; clone_size: -; j_call: TRBJ2-2; cdr3_aa: ATSRDSGIGRLGLTGELF
v_call: TRBV20-1; cdr3_length: 13; d_call: -; clone_size: few; j_call: TRBJ2-6; cdr3_aa: SARDPRGGANVLT
v_call: TRBV5-1; cdr3_length: 12; d_call: TRBD1; clone_size: few; j_call: TRBJ1-4; cdr3_aa: ASSDRKGGEKLF
v_call: TRBV2; cdr3_length: 13; d_call: -; clone_size: -; j_call: TRBJ2-1; cdr3_aa: ASSDSRGDGNEQF
v_call: TRBV5-4; cdr3_length: 13; d_call: TRBD2; clone_size: -; j_call: TRBJ2-5; cdr3_aa: ASSGSGENQETQY
v_call: TRBV20-1; cdr3_length: 14; d_call: -; clone_size: -; j_call: TRBJ2-5; cdr3_aa: SARDLWGTDEETQY
v_call: TRBV5-1; cdr3_length: 12; d_call: -; clone_size: -; j_call: TRBJ2-2; cdr3_aa: ASSRTGGPGELF
v_call: TRBV9; cdr3_length: 12; d_call: -; clone_size: many; j_call: TRBJ2-2; cdr3_aa: ASSVGTLTGELF
v_call: TRBV5-1; cdr3_length: 12; d_call: TRBD2; clone_size: -; j_call: TRBJ2-7; cdr3_aa: ASKVASGTYEQY
v_call: TRBV7-2; cdr3_length: 12; d_call: TRBD1; clone_size: -; j_call: TRBJ2-1; cdr3_aa: ASSRQGGLNEQF
v_call: TRBV5-1; cdr3_length: 13; d_call: -; clone_size: -; j_call: TRBJ2-5; cdr3_aa: ASSLGLVYGETQY
v_call: TRBV11-1; cdr3_length: 16; d_call: -; clone_size: few; j_call: TRBJ1-2; cdr3_aa: ASSPWLRNRDLTYGYT
v_call: TRBV6-2/TRBV6-3; cdr3_length: 15; d_call: -; clone_size: few; j_call: TRBJ1-5; cdr3_aa: ASSYSGRRVRNQPQH
v_call: TRBV25-1; cdr3_length: 10; d_call: -; clone_size: -; j_call: TRBJ1-6; cdr3_aa: ASSDRGDRLH
v_call: TRBV29-1; cdr3_length: 10; d_call: -; clone_size: few; j_call: TRBJ2-7; cdr3_aa: SALGDFYEQY
v_call: TRBV12-3/TRBV12-4; cdr3_length: 13; d_call: -; clone_size: -; j_call: TRBJ1-5; cdr3_aa: ASTSTGAWGQPQH
v_call: TRBV12-3/TRBV12-4; cdr3_length: 16; d_call: TRBD1; clone_size: -; j_call: TRBJ1-1; cdr3_aa: ASSLGAGAGGGSTEAF
v_call: TRBV20-1; cdr3_length: 11; d_call: -; clone_size: few; j_call: TRBJ2-7; cdr3_aa: SVSTGYTYEQY
v_call: TRBV18; cdr3_length: 12; d_call: -; clone_size: -; j_call: TRBJ2-7; cdr3_aa: ASSPPQESYEQY
v_call: TRBV5-1; cdr3_length: 11; d_call: TRBD1; clone_size: -; j_call: TRBJ1-2; cdr3_aa: ASRRDRTDGYT
v_call: TRBV4-2; cdr3_length: 14; d_call: -; clone_size: -; j_call: TRBJ2-3; cdr3_aa: ASSQEGSASTDTQY
v_call: TRBV12-3/TRBV12-4; cdr3_length: 13; d_call: -; clone_size: -; j_call: TRBJ1-2; cdr3_aa: ASSPGRVVSYGYT
v_call: TRBV14; cdr3_length: 12; d_call: TRBD2; clone_size: -; j_call: TRBJ2-7; cdr3_aa: ARNSGIPPYEQY
v_call: TRBV7-2; cdr3_length: 12; d_call: -; clone_size: -; j_call: TRBJ2-2; cdr3_aa: ASSLAPGTGELF
v_call: TRBV4-1; cdr3_length: 12; d_call: -; clone_size: -; j_call: TRBJ1-2; cdr3_aa: ASSQGGRNYGYT
v_call: TRBV7-9; cdr3_length: 15; d_call: TRBD1; clone_size: few; j_call: TRBJ1-1; cdr3_aa: ASSLRTGSRYNTEAF
v_call: TRBV4-2; cdr3_length: 13; d_call: -; clone_size: -; j_call: TRBJ2-7; cdr3_aa: ASSQDQAGPSEQY
v_call: TRBV20-1; cdr3_length: 15; d_call: -; clone_size: -; j_call: TRBJ1-2; cdr3_aa: SASYLGGARVLDGYT
v_call: TRBV20-1; cdr3_length: 14; d_call: -; clone_size: few; j_call: TRBJ2-3; cdr3_aa: SARGIQSTFTDTQY
v_call: TRBV5-1; cdr3_length: 11; d_call: -; clone_size: few; j_call: TRBJ2-1; cdr3_aa: ASSLAKGNEQF
v_call: TRBV4-1; cdr3_length: 16; d_call: -; clone_size: -; j_call: TRBJ1-6; cdr3_aa: ASSLGRILDSLASPLH
v_call: TRBV20-1; cdr3_length: 12; d_call: -; clone_size: many; j_call: TRBJ1-3; cdr3_aa: SAQKGRNGNTIY
v_call: TRBV5-6; cdr3_length: 10; d_call: -; clone_size: -; j_call: TRBJ2-7; cdr3_aa: ASSIQEGEQY
v_call: TRBV7-6; cdr3_length: 13; d_call: -; clone_size: -; j_call: TRBJ2-3; cdr3_aa: ASSLETEGTDTQY
v_call: TRBV12-3/TRBV12-4; cdr3_length: 12; d_call: TRBD2; clone_size: many; j_call: TRBJ2-7; cdr3_aa: ASSFRTGGYEQY